This T cell receptor beta chain was documented in a study of cytomegalovirus exposure and HLA in healthy donors. General study results and limits: Earlier analysis found most TCR beta V segments productive about 87% or about 30% of the time. DRB1 had the most TCR associations and HLA-C the fewest, a later analysis found, with rates varying by HLA locus.

Concerning this clone itself: Its matching antigen is unknown.

With 60 Vbeta and 13 Jbeta primers, the PCR was carried out. Produced via immunoSEQ multiplex PCR; TCRdb's table is partial and in-frame only. In the table there are around 150,000 clones, around three fifths of which are singletons. Sequenced input: PBMCs. This clonotype was sampled from a male donor in good health and CMV-seronegative.

CDR3: CASSLWQDRGLGNTIYF. The CDR3 bases are TGTGCCAGCAGTTTATGGCAAGACAGGGGGCTCGGAAACACCATATATTTT. The chain is built from TRBV28 and TRBJ1-3; 10 positions match TRBD1. The CDR3 runs to 17 residues. Germline CDR1 is MDHEN and CDR2 is SYDVKM. J was trimmed by 4 bases and V by 0 bases; bases with no gene match: 6.